This TCR beta chain derives from a study of T cells in Graves' hyperthyroidism and ophthalmopathy. Study-wide results and limits: The model made its ophthalmopathy prediction, and onset followed a median around six months later.

Germline trimming cut 0 bases from V and 1 base from J; bases unmatched to any gene: 9. This CDR3 is built from 17 residues. The V gene's germline CDR1 is GTSNPN and CDR2 SVGIG (reference sequence). Amplification of TCR beta CDR3 regions used RNA as the template. Initially, a first-round RT-PCR of the TCR CDR3 employed the HTBI primer set. Using its own MiXCR run on the multiplex PCR reads, TCRdb lists one record per CDR3 protein. The repertoire holds about 200,000 distinct CDR3 sequences, with roughly 18% as singletons. This clonotype showed up many times. What it recognizes is unknown. Sequenced sample: blood. The TCR sequence derives from a man aged 50-59 years with Graves' hyperthyroidism. The rearrangement joins TRBV30 to TRBJ1-1, with TRBD1 matching 9 bases. DNA of the CDR3: TGTGCCTGGAGTGTTACAGGGGGCTCAAAGAAGAACACTGAAGCTTTCTTT. The encoded protein is CAWSVTGGSKKNTEAFF.